The 13 T cell receptor beta chains presented below share a single source sample, sequenced in a study of blood T cells in healthy people across ages. A second about 7 to 12 cycle PCR used barcoded and J-beta primers. MiXCR, applied by TCRdb to the 5' RACE reads, yields one record per CDR3 protein. The sample has hundreds of thousands of distinct CDR3 sequences, under 70% seen once. The sequencing input was blood. These receptors were obtained from a man aged 60 to 75 in good health.

This clonotype was seen just once. The chain employs TRBV18 and TRBJ1-1; D gene uncertain. Germline V gene sequence: CDR1 KGHSH, CDR2 LQKENI. This CDR3 has 12 residues. Trimming took 2 bases from V and 4 from J, leaving 5 bases between them. CDR3 in DNA: TGTGCCAGCTCACCAAGTACCACTGAAGCTTTCTTT. Encoded protein: CASSPSTTEAFF.

This clonotype showed up just a few times. The J gene is TRBJ2-7, the V gene TRBV7-2; TRBD1 matches at 8 bases. Trimming cost V 6 bases and J 3 bases; bases outside gene matches: 7. The CDR3 runs 14 residues. CDR1 and CDR2 from the germline V gene are SGHTA and FQGNSA. The CDR3 protein is CASRVRGQGYEQYF. DNA for the CDR3: TGTGCCAGCAGGGTCAGAGGACAGGGCTACGAGCAGTACTTC.

Concerning this clonotype itself: A clone one base away is much larger, so this may be a read error. The chain is built from TRBV29-1 and TRBJ2-7, with 13 bases identical to TRBD2. This CDR3 contains 22 residues. The germline gives CDR1 SQVTM, CDR2 ANQGSEA. With V trimmed by 4 bases and J by 3 bases, 27 bases remained unmatched. The CDR3 loop reads CSVGARDTPGLAGPSIIYEQYF. DNA for the CDR3: TGCAGCGTTGGAGCTCGGGACACACCGGGACTAGCGGGGCCTTCGATTATCTACGAGCAGTACTTC.

The CDR3 here is CASSIGQGNSPLHF. CDR3 bases: TGCGCCAGCAGCATCGGACAGGGGAATTCACCCCTCCACTTT. The V gene is TRBV5-1, the J gene TRBJ1-6; 9 bases fit TRBD1. The CDR3 covers 14 residues. The V and J ends lost 4 bases and 7 bases, in that order; junction bases with no gene match: 3. The germline CDR1 and CDR2 sequences are SGHRS and YFSETQ.

The chain uses TRBV5-6 and TRBJ2-3, with unresolved D. Germline V gene lookup returns CDR1 SGHDT and CDR2 YYEEEE. The V gene lost 4 bases and the J gene lost 1 base, with 10 bases spanning the gap. This CDR3 has 14 residues. In DNA form, the CDR3 reads TGTGCCAGCAGCCCCGGGCCCCGCACAGATACGCAGTATTTT. Amino acid sequence: CASSPGPRTDTQYF.

There are many counts of this clonotype. The rearrangement uses TRBV5-1 and TRBJ2-3; no clear D gene. Germline V gene lookup returns CDR1 SGHRS and CDR2 YFSETQ. The ends were cut back, 0 bases at V and 0 bases at J, with 5 bases in the middle. The CDR3 runs 14 residues. The CDR3 nucleotides read TGCGCCAGCAGCTTGGGATCTAGCACAGATACGCAGTATTTT. As protein: CASSLGSSTDTQYF.

This clonotype has just a few counts. The gene calls are TRBV18 and TRBJ2-7; 7 bases map to TRBD1. CDR1 and CDR2 (germline): KGHSH, LQKENI. V lost 2 bases to trimming and J lost 0 bases; unmatched junction nucleotides: 4. The CDR3 has 15 residues. The CDR3 loop is CASSPRDSFSYEQYF. CDR3 DNA sequence: TGTGCCAGCTCACCAAGGGACAGCTTCTCCTACGAGCAGTACTTC.

This clonotype was counted a single time. DNA of the CDR3: TGTGCCAGCAGCCCCCAGCGAGGGCCTTTAGAGACCCAGTACTTC. This encodes CASSPQRGPLETQYF. This rearrangement joins TRBV7-9 to TRBJ2-7, with D possibly TRBD2 on 5 matching bases. The last part of the DNA fits TRBJ2-5 better; the J call may be wrong. This CDR3 region has 15 residues. Germline CDR1 SEHNR, CDR2 FQNEAQ (reference sequence).

The gene calls are TRBV4-1 and TRBJ2-3, with TRBD2 identical over 10 bases. The CDR3 has 16 amino acids. V dropped 4 bases and J dropped 5; count of bases not matched to a gene: 9. The germline gives CDR1 MGHRA, CDR2 YSYEKL. The CDR3 DNA sequence: TGCGCCAGCAGCCGGGACACCGGGACTAGCGAAGATACGCAGTATTTT. Protein sequence: CASSRDTGTSEDTQYF.

V is TRBV5-1 and J is TRBJ1-1; 9 positions agree with TRBD1. Germline lookup yields CDR1 SGHRS and CDR2 YFSETQ. This CDR3 comprises 15 residues. The V and J ends lost 4 bases and 11 bases, in that order; junction bases with no gene match: 15. The CDR3 protein is CASSVTQGAGGEAFF. Written as DNA, the CDR3 is TGCGCCAGCAGCGTGACACAGGGGGCAGGGGGTGAGGCTTTCTTT. The full variable domain, rest sourced from reference TRBV5-1 and TRBJ1-1, is KAGVTQTPRYLIKTRGQQVTLSCSPISGHRSVSWYQQTPGQGLQFLFEYFSETQRNKGNFPGRFSGRQFSNSRSEMNVSTLELGDSALYLCASSVTQGAGGEAFFGQGTRLTVV.

The table lists this clonotype with a few counts. The V call is TRBV29-1, the J call TRBJ1-1; D remains unclear. Germline V gene sequence: CDR1 SQVTM, CDR2 ANQGSEA. The CDR3 spans 12 residues. Trimming removed 5 bases from V and 1 base from J, with 8 bases in between. CDR3 region: CSVWRANTEAFF. CDR3 nucleotides: TGCAGCGTTTGGCGGGCGAACACTGAAGCTTTCTTT.

The V call is TRBV20-1, the J call TRBJ2-5, with 8 bases aligning to TRBD1. V was pared by 6 bases and J by 2 bases, with 14 bases of the junction left unmatched. CDR1 DFQATT and CDR2 SNEGSKA come from the germline V gene (reference sequence). The CDR3 contains 16 residues. The CDR3 here is CSAHSPGTGPQETQYF. For the CDR3, the DNA is TGCAGTGCCCACTCCCCCGGGACAGGACCTCAAGAGACCCAGTACTTC.

V usage is TRBV20-1 and J usage is TRBJ2-3; 10 bases are shared with TRBD2. The CDR3 runs 16 residues. V was pared by 1 base and J by 0 bases, with 4 bases of the junction left unmatched. Germline V CDR1 and CDR2: DFQATT, SNEGSKA (reference sequence). The CDR3 DNA follows: TGCAGTGCTAGAGTACTAGCGGGGCTTAGCACAGATACGCAGTATTTT. Its protein is CSARVLAGLSTDTQYF.